Sequencing of this T cell receptor (beta chain) was carried out in a study of patients and donors after allogeneic stem cell transplantation (dated by TCRdb to 2020 to 2022). Receptor libraries were prepared by RT-PCR. The instrument was a NextSeq 550. Starting from the raw public reads, TCRdb applied fastp trimming at Q25, assembled clones with MiXCR and retained in-frame beta chains. Rows are unified per CDR3 protein, each entry keeping the most common DNA and genes. This sample gives roughly 230,000 distinct CDR3 sequences in total; 12% to 15% of them show up just once. Of the sample, roughly 11% falls within the top ten clones. For this clonotype: This receptor's antigen is unknown. Within one base of it there is no much larger clone, and no base qualities were kept.

The CDR3 runs 16 residues from the cysteine to the phenylalanine. Just the 48-base CDR3 DNA is kept, in frame starting at base 1. Trimming costs V 1 base and J 0 bases, and their ends lie 11 bases apart. CDR1 and CDR2, per the germline V gene, are SGHVS and FQNEAQ. This TCR was recovered from a human donor who was either an allogeneic HSCT recipient or a stem cell or donor lymphocyte infusion donor (not recorded which). It is not recorded whose cells these are; they may come from a transplant donor. The sequenced sample consisted of blood, either unsorted or a sorted T cell fraction (not recorded which). The V gene is TRBV7-8 and the J gene is TRBJ2-3, with TRBD2 as a weak D call on 6 bases. The sequence in DNA is TGTGCCAGCAGCTTAGAGCTAGCGTCTAGCACAGATACGCAGTATTTT. It codes for CASSLELASSTDTQYF.